A selection of T cell receptor beta chains follows, all from one sample in a study of CD8+CD57+ T cells in acquired aplastic anemia. In TCRdb, the reads were re-called with MiXCR into one record per CDR3 protein. The sample holds 200,000 to 250,000 distinct CDR3 sequences, about 62% seen once. Sequencing used sorted CD4+, CD8+, or CD8+CD57+ T cells (not recorded which) from PBMCs. These receptors were obtained from a human donor with aplastic anemia. Both conserved end residues are part of each CDR3. Each record gives: D gene, clone size, J gene, V gene, CDR3 DNA, CDR3 protein. D genes are given only for firm matches. Clone size appears in some rows only: once, few, many, or a class for an expanded clone.

>-|many|TRBJ2-1|TRBV5-4
TGTGCCAGCAGCTTGAAGGCGCTGGGGGGCGCCCACAATGAGCAGTTCTTC
CASSLKALGGAHNEQFF
>-|few|TRBJ2-5|TRBV29-1
TGCAGCCTCGGGACGGGCGGGACAGAGACCCAGTACTTC
CSLGTGGTETQYF
>TRBD1|few|TRBJ2-4|TRBV6-1
TGTGCCAGCACCCCGACAGGGTCCGCCAAAAACATTCAGTACTTC
CASTPTGSAKNIQYF
>-|-|TRBJ1-1|TRBV20-1
TGCAGTGCTAGAGATCCCGGAGCGCCTGAAGCTTTCTTT
CSARDPGAPEAFF
>-|-|TRBJ2-1|TRBV6-1
TGTGCCAGCAGCATGCCAGGGGAAGCCTACAATGAGCAGTTCTTC
CASSMPGEAYNEQFF
>-|-|TRBJ2-7|TRBV15
TGTGCCACCAGCAGAGATGGTGAATCGTACTTC
CATSRDGESYF
>-|many|TRBJ2-1|TRBV7-9
TGTGCCAGCAATCCCAGGTACAATGAGCAGTTCTTC
CASNPRYNEQFF
>-|few|TRBJ1-1|TRBV7-8
TGTGCCAGCAGCTCCACGGCGTGGACCACTGAAGCTTTCTTT
CASSSTAWTTEAFF
>-|-|TRBJ1-5|TRBV10-3
TGTGCCTCCAGGGACAATAGCAATCAGCCCCAGCATTTT
CASRDNSNQPQHF
>-|-|TRBJ2-1|TRBV2
TGTGCCTCAGCAAGACTAAGCTCCTACAATGAGCAGTTCTTC
CASARLSSYNEQFF
>-|-|TRBJ2-5|TRBV7-8
TGTGCCAGCAGCTTGGGACAAACCCAAGAGACCCAGTACTTC
CASSLGQTQETQYF
>-|-|TRBJ2-1|TRBV20-1
TGCAGTGCTAGTGGTGGGAGGGGGTACAATGAGCAGTTCTTC
CSASGGRGYNEQFF
>-|-|TRBJ1-1|TRBV29-1
TGCAGCGTCCGAAGGGCCATCAACACTGAAGCTTTCTTT
CSVRRAINTEAFF
>TRBD2|-|TRBJ2-7|TRBV20-1
TGCAGTGCACTAGCGGGCAACTCCTACGAGCAGTACTTC
CSALAGNSYEQYF
>-|-|TRBJ1-1|TRBV7-6
TGTGCCAGCAGCTTAAGTAAGACAGTCCCCACCACTGAAGCTTTCTTT
CASSLSKTVPTTEAFF
>-|-|TRBJ2-7|TRBV29-1
TGCAGCGTAAGGAGAAGCTCCTACGAGCAGTACTTC
CSVRRSSYEQYF
>-|-|TRBJ2-5|TRBV29-1
TGCAGCGTTGAGCGCGGGCCCGGGACCCAGTACTTC
CSVERGPGTQYF
>TRBD1|-|TRBJ1-6|TRBV9
TGTGCCAGCAGCGTAGCAGGGGGCAATTCACCCCTCCACTTT
CASSVAGGNSPLHF
>-|-|TRBJ1-5|TRBV7-2
TGTGCCAGCAGCTTAGGAACCGATCTTCAGCCCCAGCATTTT
CASSLGTDLQPQHF
>-|-|TRBJ1-3|TRBV7-2
TGTGCCAGCAGTGAACCCAGGGCTGGAAACACCATATATTTT
CASSEPRAGNTIYF
>-|once|TRBJ2-1|TRBV19
TGTGCCAGTAGTATCCCAAGTTTGGGGGGCTCCTACAATGAGCAGTTCTTC
CASSIPSLGGSYNEQFF
>-|-|TRBJ1-1|TRBV15
TGTGCCACCAGCAGAGAGAGGCAGAACACTGAAGCTTTCTTT
CATSRERQNTEAFF
>-|-|TRBJ2-7|TRBV5-4
TGCGCCAGCAGCCTAAAGTCTGGAAACGAGCAGTACTTC
CASSLKSGNEQYF
>-|few|TRBJ2-2|TRBV24-1
TGTGCCACCAGTGAGGGACCGACAGGGCTGTTTTTT
CATSEGPTGLFF
>TRBD2|-|TRBJ2-7|TRBV20-1
TGCAGTGCTAGTAGGACTAGCGGGAACGAGCAGTACTTC
CSASRTSGNEQYF
>-|-|TRBJ2-3|TRBV20-1
TGCAGTGCTAGAGGAATAGAGTTAGGGCAGTATTTT
CSARGIELGQYF
>TRBD1|many|TRBJ2-7|TRBV7-8
TGTGCCAGCAGCTCCGGGACAGGGGACGAGCAGTACTTC
CASSSGTGDEQYF
>-|few|TRBJ1-1|TRBV20-1
TGCAGTGCTAGAGATTTGGGCGGCACTGAAGCTTTCTTT
CSARDLGGTEAFF
>TRBD1|-|TRBJ2-6|TRBV7-9
TGTGCCAGCAGCCTGACAGGGCTCGGCGTCCTGACTTTC
CASSLTGLGVLTF
>TRBD2|few|TRBJ2-3|TRBV10-1
TGCGCCAGCATCAAGCGGGGTAACACAGATACGCAGTATTTT
CASIKRGNTDTQYF
>-|-|TRBJ2-1|TRBV24-1
TGTGCCACCAGTGATTTCACGGGGGAGAGTGAGCAGTTCTTC
CATSDFTGESEQFF
>-|-|TRBJ1-4|TRBV7-8
TGTGCCAGCAGCTTAACGTCCGACAGTTCATACAATGAAAAACTGTTTTTT
CASSLTSDSSYNEKLFF
>-|-|TRBJ1-6|TRBV6-1
TGTGCCAGCAGTGAGCAGGGTCGGTCACCCCTCCACTTT
CASSEQGRSPLHF
>TRBD1|few|TRBJ2-1|TRBV5-1
TGCGCCAGCAGCACGGGACAGGGGGGAAATGAGCAGTTCTTC
CASSTGQGGNEQFF
>-|-|TRBJ2-5|TRBV15
TGTGCCACCAGCAGAGATAACAGCCAAGAGACCCAGTACTTC
CATSRDNSQETQYF
>-|-|TRBJ1-3|TRBV7-2
TGTGCCAGCAGCTTGAACGGTGGAAACACCATATATTTT
CASSLNGGNTIYF
>TRBD2|-|TRBJ2-3|TRBV20-1
TGCAGTACCCCCGGCTCTAGCGGGACTCTTACAGATACGCAGTATTTT
CSTPGSSGTLTDTQYF
>-|-|TRBJ2-3|TRBV20-1
TGCAGTGCTAGAGGAGGGGCGGATACGCAGTATTTT
CSARGGADTQYF
>-|-|TRBJ2-7|TRBV7-6
TGTGCCAGCAGCTTAGGGTTAGCGCTTCACCACGAGCAGTACTTC
CASSLGLALHHEQYF
>-|-|TRBJ2-3|TRBV9
TGTGCCAGCAGCGTCGGGCAATCTGATACGCAGTATTTT
CASSVGQSDTQYF
>TRBD1|few|TRBJ2-3|TRBV5-1
TGCGCCAGCAGCCCCGTACAGGGGGGCACAGATACGCAGTATTTT
CASSPVQGGTDTQYF
>-|-|TRBJ1-6|TRBV10-1
TGCGCCAGCAAATACCTCTCCTATAATTCACCCCTCCACTTT
CASKYLSYNSPLHF
>-|few|TRBJ2-7|TRBV5-8
TGTGCCAGCAGCCAAAACACCTACGAGCAGTACTTC
CASSQNTYEQYF
>-|-|TRBJ2-7|TRBV20-1
TGCAGTGCTGCCCCCGCTGGGGCAGAGTCCTACGAGCAGTACTTC
CSAAPAGAESYEQYF
>TRBD2|-|TRBJ2-7|TRBV6-4
TGTGCCAGCAGCGGGGGGGCTCACGACGAGCAGTACTTC
CASSGGAHDEQYF